The 18 T cell receptor beta chains below were found in one sample sequenced in a study of naive and memory T cell subsets. TCR cDNA received a 3' ligated oligonucleotide that carried a UMI. Four PCR rounds used nested alpha and beta constant region primers plus the SP2 primer. TCRdb re-derived calls from the 5' RACE reads in MiXCR, one entry per CDR3 protein. The profile shows approximately 32,000 distinct CDR3 sequences, roughly a sixth of them singletons. Receptors were obtained from a female donor in good health.

This clonotype appeared a few times. The rearrangement uses TRBV10-3 and TRBJ2-7, with 10 bases fitting TRBD2. After removal of 3 bases from V and 4 bases from J, the junction contained 9 bases not matched to a gene. The germline V gene encodes CDR1 ENHRY and CDR2 SYGVKD. The CDR3 is 16 amino acids. CDR3 DNA: TGTGCCATCAGTGACATTCATAGCGGGGGGAATTACGAGCAGTACTTC. Its translation is CAISDIHSGGNYEQYF.

About this clonotype itself: This sequence may be a read error, since a much larger clone differs from it by one base. The chain carries TRBV12-5 and TRBJ2-6; TRBD1 is a possible D gene (5 bases). This CDR3 has 14 residues. CDR1 and CDR2 from the germline V gene are LGHNT and FRNRAP. The CDR3 DNA sequence: TGTGCTAGTGGTTCGACTTCTGGGGCCAACGTCCGGACTTTC. It encodes CASGSTSGANVRTF. The full variable domain, completed using reference TRBV12-5 and TRBJ2-6, is DARVTQTPRHKVTEMGQEVTMRCQPILGHNTVFWYRQTMMQGLELLAYFRNRAPLDDSGMPKDRFSAEMPDATLATLKIQPSEPRDSAVYFCASGSTSGANVRTFGAGSRLTVL.

A few counts support this clonotype. V usage is TRBV7-8 and J usage is TRBJ2-7; 8 positions match TRBD1. The CDR3 spans 16 residues. Germline CDR1 and CDR2: SGHVS and FQNEAQ. With 5 bases clipped from V and 0 bases from J, the junction kept 9 bases outside the gene matches. The CDR3 sequence: CASSASRDRLSYEQYF. The CDR3 DNA reads TGTGCCAGCAGCGCAAGCCGGGACAGGCTCTCCTACGAGCAGTACTTC.

This clonotype was seen repeatedly, ten times or more. The CDR3 DNA sequence: TGCAGTGCTAGACTAAGACTCCTATACGAGCAGTACTTC. Its translation is CSARLRLLYEQYF. The rearrangement links TRBV20-1 to TRBJ2-7; D call uncertain. The CDR3 runs to 13 residues. V was trimmed by 2 bases and J by 4 bases, leaving 12 bases between them. Germline CDR1 DFQATT, CDR2 SNEGSKA (reference sequence).

This clonotype was detected a few times. The rearrangement joins TRBV7-2 to TRBJ1-1; TRBD1 matches 9 bases. The CDR3 runs to 15 residues. The germline V gene encodes CDR1 SGHTA and CDR2 FQGNSA. Trimming at V came to 5 bases and at J to 5 bases, leaving 9 bases not matched to a gene. This CDR3 reads CASSRRTGESTEAFF. CDR3 in DNA: TGTGCCAGCAGCAGGAGGACAGGGGAATCGACTGAAGCTTTCTTT.

At least ten counts were recorded for this clonotype. The chain couples TRBV19 to TRBJ2-1, with D possibly TRBD1 on 7 matching bases. Trimming shortened V by 5 bases and J by 2 bases, and 16 bases separated the two germline ends. This CDR3 comprises 16 residues. Germline-derived CDR1 and CDR2 are LNHDA and SQIVND (reference sequence). The CDR3 sequence is CASSDQGGSPYNEQFF. Here the CDR3 DNA reads TGTGCCAGTAGTGATCAGGGGGGTTCACCCTACAATGAGCAGTTCTTC. Drawing the rest from reference TRBV19 and TRBJ2-1, the complete variable domain is DGGITQSPKYLFRKEGQNVTLSCEQNLNHDAMYWYRQDPGQGLRLIYYSQIVNDFQKGDIAEGYSVSREKKESFPLTVTSAQKNPTAFYLCASSDQGGSPYNEQFFGPGTRLTVL.

This clonotype has just a few counts. The V and J genes are TRBV10-3 and TRBJ2-1; a possible D gene is TRBD2 (7 bases). V was clipped by 10 bases and J by 0 bases, with 16 bases between them. The CDR3 consists of 15 residues. Germline V CDR1 and CDR2: ENHRY, SYGVKD. The CDR3 coding sequence is TGTGCCACCCACCCGGGGGGCAGCTCCTACAATGAGCAGTTCTTC. Protein sequence: CATHPGGSSYNEQFF.

This clonotype was seen repeatedly, ten times or more. The gene calls are TRBV6-5 and TRBJ2-7; D may be TRBD1 or TRBD2 (6 bases each). Germline CDR1 reads MNHEY; CDR2 reads SVGAGI. The V and J ends lost 2 bases and 0 bases respectively, with 11 bases between them. This CDR3 is built from 15 residues. The CDR3, as DNA: TGTGCCAGCAGTTACAGGGGGGCCTACTCCTACGAGCAGTACTTC. This translates into CASSYRGAYSYEQYF.

This clonotype was detected a few times. The rearrangement uses TRBV11-2 and TRBJ1-2; no clear D. The CDR3 extends over 15 amino acids. V dropped 5 bases and J dropped 4 bases, with 17 bases sitting between them. Germline V gene sequence: CDR1 SGHAT, CDR2 FQNNGV. The CDR3 DNA reads as TGTGCCAGCAGCCCCTCCTCGGCAGGACCCTATGGCTACACCTTC. It specifies CASSPSSAGPYGYTF.

This rearrangement joins TRBV13 to TRBJ2-7; TRBD2 matches 9 bases. The length of the CDR3 is 14 residues. CDR1 is PRHDT and CDR2 is FYEKMQ in the germline V gene (reference sequence). Trimming removed 3 bases from V and 5 bases from J; junction bases left unmatched: 5. The CDR3 sequence: CASSFLAGAHEQYF. The CDR3 DNA reads TGTGCCAGCAGCTTCTTAGCGGGGGCCCACGAGCAGTACTTC.

The sample holds many counts of this clonotype. The CDR3 is CASTGTGNQPQHF. As DNA, the CDR3 is TGTGCCAGTACCGGGACGGGCAATCAGCCCCAGCATTTT. The genes are TRBV19 and TRBJ1-5; weak D call: TRBD1 (5 bases). This CDR3 spans 13 amino acids. V was cut by 7 bases and J by 2 bases, with 9 bases left in between. The germline V gene has CDR1 LNHDA and CDR2 SQIVND (reference sequence). Combining the CDR3 with reference TRBV19 and TRBJ1-5 gives the whole variable domain DGGITQSPKYLFRKEGQNVTLSCEQNLNHDAMYWYRQDPGQGLRLIYYSQIVNDFQKGDIAEGYSVSREKKESFPLTVTSAQKNPTAFYLCASTGTGNQPQHFGDGTRLSIL.

This clonotype was recorded many times. The chain is built from TRBV20-1 and TRBJ1-2; TRBD1 matches 9 bases. The CDR3 has 16 residues. Germline V gene data show CDR1 as DFQATT and CDR2 as SNEGSKA (reference sequence). V dropped 1 base and J dropped 2; count of bases not matched to a gene: 8. The chain's CDR3 is CSARGQGGQGNYGYTF. The CDR3 DNA sequence: TGCAGTGCTAGAGGACAGGGGGGACAGGGAAACTATGGCTACACCTTC.

The V and J genes are TRBV14 and TRBJ2-1; no definite D call. The CDR3 covers 14 residues. Germline CDR1 SGHDN, CDR2 FVKESK. Trimming left V 5 bases short and J 4 bases short, with 12 bases between. For the CDR3, the DNA is TGTGCCAGCAGCGCACGAAGGGCTTACAATGAGCAGTTCTTC. This codes for CASSARRAYNEQFF.

This clonotype was counted only a few times. V is TRBV11-1 and J is TRBJ2-7, with 8 bases aligning to TRBD1. The V segment lost 4 bases and the J segment 4 bases; nucleotides outside the gene matches: 9. The CDR3 loop spans 15 amino acids. Germline V gene sequence: CDR1 SGHAT, CDR2 FQDESV (reference sequence). In DNA form, the CDR3 reads TGTGCCAGCAGCTCGACCGGGACAGGATCTTACGAGCAGTACTTC. Encoded protein: CASSSTGTGSYEQYF.

The chain carries TRBV20-1 and TRBJ1-3; possible D gene TRBD1, 6 bases. Germline V lookup: CDR1 DFQATT, CDR2 SNEGSKA (reference sequence). This CDR3 is 14 amino acids long. The V and J ends lost 6 bases and 0 bases respectively, with 12 bases between them. The CDR3 sequence: CSARGRVSGNTIYF. DNA of the CDR3: TGCAGTGCCCGGGGGCGGGTCTCTGGAAACACCATATATTTT.

There are many counts of this clonotype. This chain uses TRBV10-3 with TRBJ2-5; 9 nucleotides align to TRBD2. The CDR3 has 17 amino acids. The ends lost 0 bases at V and 2 bases at J; junction bases unmatched: 7. In germline, CDR1 is ENHRY, CDR2 SYGVKD. CDR3: CAISESKRGAGQETQYF. The CDR3 bases are TGTGCCATCAGTGAGTCCAAGCGGGGGGCCGGACAAGAGACCCAGTACTTC.

This clonotype was observed at least ten times. V gene TRBV20-1 combines with J gene TRBJ1-1; a weak D match, TRBD1 (5 bases). This CDR3 comprises 17 residues. V lost 5 bases and J lost 1, with 23 bases in between. Per the germline V gene, CDR1 is DFQATT and CDR2 is SNEGSKA (reference sequence). CDR3 residues: CSAPSSGTGLRNTEAFF. The CDR3 region has the DNA TGCAGTGCTCCATCGTCCGGGACCGGTTTGAGGAACACTGAAGCTTTCTTT.

This clonotype has at least ten counts. The V gene is TRBV20-1, the J gene TRBJ2-3; TRBD2 aligns across 8 bases. The CDR3 length is 14 residues. Germline CDR1 is DFQATT and CDR2 is SNEGSKA (reference sequence). The V gene end was trimmed by 5 bases and the J gene end by 8 bases; junction bases not matched to a gene: 12. The chain's CDR3 is CSAGAGAGLVTQYF. The CDR3 DNA is TGCAGTGCTGGAGCGGGGGCCGGACTTGTTACGCAGTATTTT.